The next 30 T cell receptor beta chains were all read from a single sample in a study of vaccination effects on CD4 cells after COVID-19. Sequenced by immunoSEQ multiplex PCR; TCRdb stores in-frame clones only, minus some. The sample holds about 46,000 clones, 74% seen once. Subsequent to a culture period of roughly 11 days, CD4+ T cells were isolated. It was between March and December 2020 that the person had a SARS-CoV-2 infection confirmed by PCR. Two-dose BNT162b2 or mRNA-1273 vaccination was given to participants. Their cognate antigens are unknown. The input for sequencing was CD4+ T cells from PBMCs cultured without peptide, taken after COVID-19 vaccination. The receptors here all came from a human donor who had a prior SARS-CoV-2 infection.

The chain carries TRBV7-2 and TRBJ2-1; 8 bases are shared with TRBD2. Germline CDR1 is SGHTA and CDR2 is FQGNSA. V was clipped by 7 bases and J by 10 bases; unmatched bases: 18. This CDR3 is built from 16 residues. The CDR3 region has the DNA TGTGCCAGCACCCACAGTGGGGCTAGCGGGTTGTTAGAGCAGTTCTTC. This translates into CASTHSGASGLLEQFF.

The CDR3 bases are TGTGCCACCAGTGCCGCCCGGGTAGTAAAACTGTTTTTT. Translated, it gives CATSAARVVKLFF. V usage is TRBV24-1 and J usage is TRBJ1-4; D gene unclear. The CDR3 sequence is 13 residues long. CDR1 is KGHDR and CDR2 is SFDVKD in the germline V gene. Trimming removed 5 bases from V and 10 bases from J, with 13 bases in between.

The genes are TRBV4-1 and TRBJ2-5; 13 bases align to TRBD2. V trimming: 1 base; J trimming: 5 bases; junction bases outside the gene matches: 4. Per germline, CDR1 MGHRA and CDR2 YSYEKL. The CDR3 loop spans 16 amino acids. This CDR3 reads CASSQVGLAGLETQYF. For the CDR3, the DNA is TGCGCCAGCAGCCAAGTGGGACTAGCGGGACTGGAGACCCAGTACTTC.

V gene TRBV2 combines with J gene TRBJ2-7; D is unresolved. The V and J ends lost 4 bases and 3 bases respectively, with 10 bases between them. Germline V CDR1 and CDR2: SNHLY, FYNNEI. The length of the CDR3 is 13 residues. The CDR3 DNA reads as TGTGCCAGCAGTGGGCCACCCGTCTACGAGCAGTACTTC. Translation gives CASSGPPVYEQYF.

This clone occurred once. The chain has TRBV6-5 and TRBJ1-3; D gene unclear. The CDR3 is 15 residues long. Germline values: CDR1 MNHEY, CDR2 SVGAGI. The ends were cut back, 6 bases at V and 4 bases at J, with 16 bases in the middle. The CDR3: CASSRDLWKGNTIYF. Written as DNA, the CDR3 is TGTGCCAGCAGCCGCGATCTTTGGAAGGGAAACACCATATATTTT.

V is TRBV3-1 (or the pseudogene TRBV3-2) and J is TRBJ2-5; no firm D call. Trimming left V 4 bases short and J 2 bases short, with 5 bases between. Germline CDR1 is LGHDT and CDR2 is YNNKEL (reference sequence). This CDR3 comprises 12 residues. CDR3 bases: TGTGCCAGCAGCCTTCTACAAGAGACCCAGTACTTC. Encoded protein: CASSLLQETQYF.

The CDR3 DNA follows: TGTGCCAGCAGCCCTGGGGAGCGGGAGGGATCCTACGAGCAGTACTTC. The encoded protein is CASSPGEREGSYEQYF. The V gene is TRBV5-4, the J gene TRBJ2-7; TRBD2 matches at 10 bases. The V gene's germline CDR1 is SGHNT and CDR2 YYREEE (reference sequence). CDR3 length: 16 amino acids. V trimming: 4 bases; J trimming: 1 base; junction bases outside the gene matches: 8.

The chain combines TRBV4-3 with TRBJ2-7; 7 nucleotides match TRBD2. Germline V CDR1 and CDR2: LGHNA, YSLEER. The CDR3 loop spans 16 amino acids. The junction had 7 bases not matched to a gene; V was cut back by 0 bases and J by 2 bases. This chain's CDR3 is CASSQDWGGSAYEQYF. The CDR3 bases are TGCGCCAGCAGCCAAGACTGGGGGGGGAGCGCCTACGAGCAGTACTTC.

V usage is TRBV6-2 or TRBV6-3 and J usage is TRBJ2-3; D may be TRBD2 (5 bases). The CDR3 sequence is 17 residues long. The V gene's germline CDR1 is MNHEY and CDR2 SVGEGT. Trimming left V 2 bases short and J 4 bases short, with 19 bases between. CDR3 protein: CASSYKVGDVSADTQYF. The CDR3 DNA reads as TGTGCCAGCAGTTACAAGGTGGGAGACGTCAGTGCAGATACGCAGTATTTT.

Only one count was recorded for this clone. V gene TRBV11-3 combines with J gene TRBJ2-4; D gene uncertain. This CDR3 has 15 residues. With 6 bases removed from V and 4 bases from J, the gap between germline ends came to 16 bases. Per the germline V gene, CDR1 is SGHNT and CDR2 is YENEEA. CDR3 DNA sequence: TGTGCCAGCAGACCCCAACGACGGCCTAAAAACATTCAGTACTTC. This codes for CASRPQRRPKNIQYF.

V and J are TRBV19 and TRBJ2-2; maybe TRBD1 (7 bases). The germline V and J ends were trimmed by 4 bases and 2 bases, with 14 bases remaining between them. This CDR3 region has 16 residues. Germline V lookup: CDR1 LNHDA, CDR2 SQIVND (reference sequence). The CDR3 DNA reads TGTGCCAGTAGTAGAGACAGGGACTTTAACACCGGGGAGCTGTTTTTT. Translating gives CASSRDRDFNTGELFF.

The genes are TRBV18 and TRBJ2-5; D uncertain. This CDR3 is built from 14 residues. With 0 bases removed from V and 5 bases from J, the gap between germline ends came to 10 bases. Germline V CDR1 and CDR2: KGHSH, LQKENI. Written as DNA, the CDR3 is TGTGCCAGCTCACCACCCAACCCGCCGGAGACCCAGTACTTC. It encodes CASSPPNPPETQYF.

The chain combines TRBV6-1 with TRBJ1-5, with D possibly matching TRBD1 (5 bases). Germline-derived CDR1 and CDR2 are MNHNS and SASEGT. Trimming removed 1 base at V and 5 bases at J, with 9 bases between. The CDR3 consists of 14 residues. Written as DNA, the CDR3 is TGTGCCAGCAGTGAAGGGACAAGTTATCAGCCCCAGCATTTT. Amino acid sequence: CASSEGTSYQPQHF.

The sample holds a few counts of this clone. V is TRBV6-5 and J is TRBJ2-7; a weak D match, TRBD1 (6 bases). The CDR3 has 13 residues. Trimming shortened V by 7 bases and J by 5 bases, and 15 bases separated the two germline ends. CDR1 is MNHEY, CDR2 SVGAGI, per germline. The DNA of the CDR3 is TGTGCCAGCAATCCCAGGGGTGTGGACGAGCAGTACTTC. It translates to CASNPRGVDEQYF.

The chain uses TRBV2 and TRBJ1-1; no clear D. The CDR3 consists of 13 residues. CDR1 SNHLY and CDR2 FYNNEI come from the germline V gene. Trimming took 7 bases from V and 0 from J, leaving 9 bases between them. DNA for the CDR3: TGTGCCAGCACACTATCGATGAACACTGAAGCTTTCTTT. Protein sequence: CASTLSMNTEAFF.

The CDR3 coding sequence is TGTGCCAGCGGGGATAATACGTTAGCCAAAAACATTCAGTACTTC. Its protein product is CASGDNTLAKNIQYF. This chain connects TRBV5-6 to TRBJ2-4; D remains unclear. Germline lookup yields CDR1 SGHDT and CDR2 YYEEEE. V lost 7 bases to trimming and J lost 0 bases, with 14 bases between them. The CDR3 totals 15 residues.

This rearrangement joins TRBV29-1 to TRBJ2-2; D tentatively reads TRBD1 or TRBD2 (6 bases each). The V end was cut by 7 bases, the J end by 4 bases, with 19 bases between. Germline V lookup: CDR1 SQVTM, CDR2 ANQGSEA. The CDR3 has 15 residues. The CDR3 DNA follows: TGCAGCGGGGGGGACAACAGAAGGGGCACCGGGGAGCTGTTTTTT. It codes for CSGGDNRRGTGELFF.

The chain has TRBV5-8 and TRBJ2-3; D unresolved. The CDR3 length is 15 residues. Looked up from germline, CDR1 is SGHTS and CDR2 is YDEGEE. V was clipped by 4 bases and J by 6 bases, with 18 bases between them. The CDR3 nucleotides read TGTGCCAGCAGCGAGCTCGCTAAGAATGTGGATACGCAGTATTTT. Amino acids: CASSELAKNVDTQYF.

The chain recombines TRBV3-1 (or the pseudogene TRBV3-2) with TRBJ1-1; TRBD1 might be the D (6 bases). CDR1 and CDR2 from the germline V gene are LGHDT and YNNKEL (reference sequence). V lost 2 bases and J 2 bases, leaving 9 bases between the germline ends. This CDR3 has 14 amino acids. This CDR3 is CASSQRGHNTEAFF. In DNA form, the CDR3 reads TGTGCCAGCAGCCAACGGGGACATAACACTGAAGCTTTCTTT.

The rearrangement links TRBV7-8 to TRBJ2-1; 7 nucleotides line up with TRBD2. The V gene's germline CDR1 is SGHVS and CDR2 FQNEAQ. The V gene end was trimmed by 1 base and the J gene end by 5 bases; junction bases not matched to a gene: 5. CDR3 length equals 15 residues. In DNA, the CDR3 is TGTGCCAGCAGCTTAGGGGGGAGGGAGAACAATGAGCAGTTCTTC. It translates to CASSLGGRENNEQFF.

The chain links TRBV4-1 to TRBJ2-3; TRBD2 matches 7 bases. V shed 1 base and J 1 base; nucleotides not matched to a gene: 5. The V gene's germline CDR1 is MGHRA and CDR2 YSYEKL. The CDR3 has 16 amino acids. CDR3 DNA: TGCGCCAGCAGCCAAGGAGCGGGGACTCGCACAGATACGCAGTATTTT. As protein: CASSQGAGTRTDTQYF.

The V gene is TRBV18, the J gene TRBJ1-2, with 9 bases identical to TRBD1. The CDR3 loop spans 16 amino acids. V trimming: 3 bases; J trimming: 5 bases; junction bases outside the gene matches: 10. Germline V CDR1 and CDR2: KGHSH, LQKENI. The CDR3 spells CASSPRTGTGYYGYTF. Written as DNA, the CDR3 is TGTGCCAGCTCACCGAGGACTGGGACAGGGTATTATGGCTACACCTTC.

This clone was seen only a few times. The chain combines TRBV30 with TRBJ2-2, with 7 nucleotides matching TRBD1. Germline V gene lookup returns CDR1 GTSNPN and CDR2 SVGIG (reference sequence). The CDR3 sequence is 15 residues long. Germline trimming cut 5 bases from V and 5 bases from J; bases unmatched to any gene: 11. The CDR3 spells CAWGKTGFDTGELFF. For the CDR3, the DNA is TGTGCCTGGGGAAAGACAGGGTTTGATACCGGGGAGCTGTTTTTT.

This chain links TRBV21-1 with TRBJ2-7; the table's D call, TRBD1, has no DNA check behind it. TRBV21-1 is a pseudogene. This CDR3 spans 19 amino acids. CDR3 protein: CASSKERTGEQDGYYEQYF. The CDR3 DNA reads TGTGCCAGCAGCAAAGAAAGGACAGGGGAACAGGACGGGTACTACGAGCAGTACTTC.

The chain links TRBV30 to TRBJ2-2; 7 bases align to TRBD1. Unmatched junction bases numbered 1, after V lost 0 bases and J lost 6 bases. This CDR3 is 13 amino acids long. Germline V gene data show CDR1 as GTSNPN and CDR2 as SVGIG (reference sequence). CDR3 loop: CAWSVQGSGELFF. The DNA of the CDR3 is TGTGCCTGGAGTGTACAGGGGTCCGGGGAGCTGTTTTTT.

The chain has TRBV5-1 and TRBJ2-3; no firm D call. CDR1 is SGHRS and CDR2 is YFSETQ in the germline V gene. This CDR3 is 14 amino acids long. V lost 0 bases and J 4 bases, leaving 9 bases between the germline ends. The CDR3 sequence: CASSLATTSDTQYF. CDR3 DNA: TGCGCCAGCAGCTTGGCCACGACCTCAGATACGCAGTATTTT.

V is TRBV5-1 and J is TRBJ1-6, with no clear D. V dropped 3 bases and J dropped 5 bases, with 15 bases sitting between them. CDR3 length: 16 amino acids. CDR1 SGHRS and CDR2 YFSETQ come from the germline V gene. CDR3: CASSSGLESHNSPLHF. In DNA, the CDR3 is TGCGCCAGCAGCTCGGGTTTGGAAAGCCATAATTCACCCCTCCACTTT.

CDR3 amino acids: CASTVTSLVLFF. The CDR3 DNA follows: TGTGCCAGCACGGTGACTAGTTTAGTTTTGTTCTTC. J is TRBJ2-1 and V is TRBV27, with D possibly TRBD2 on 6 matching bases. With 7 bases removed from V and 15 bases from J, the gap between germline ends came to 19 bases. Germline CDR1 and CDR2: MNHEY and SMNVEV (reference sequence). The CDR3 is 12 amino acids.

V and J are TRBV28 and TRBJ1-4, with D unresolved. V gave up 1 base and J gave up 8 bases, with 5 bases separating them. CDR3 length equals 12 residues. Per the germline V gene, CDR1 is MDHEN and CDR2 is SYDVKM. The CDR3 coding sequence is TGTGCCAGCAGTTTATTACGGGAAAAACTGTTTTTT. It is translated as CASSLLREKLFF.

This rearrangement joins TRBV18 to TRBJ1-4; perhaps TRBD1 as D (6 bases). Trimming removed 3 bases from V and 10 bases from J, with 12 bases in between. The CDR3 totals 13 residues. From germline, CDR1 is KGHSH and CDR2 LQKENI. The chain's CDR3 is CASSPTGSGKLFF. CDR3 nucleotides: TGTGCCAGCTCACCTACAGGGAGTGGAAAACTGTTTTTT.